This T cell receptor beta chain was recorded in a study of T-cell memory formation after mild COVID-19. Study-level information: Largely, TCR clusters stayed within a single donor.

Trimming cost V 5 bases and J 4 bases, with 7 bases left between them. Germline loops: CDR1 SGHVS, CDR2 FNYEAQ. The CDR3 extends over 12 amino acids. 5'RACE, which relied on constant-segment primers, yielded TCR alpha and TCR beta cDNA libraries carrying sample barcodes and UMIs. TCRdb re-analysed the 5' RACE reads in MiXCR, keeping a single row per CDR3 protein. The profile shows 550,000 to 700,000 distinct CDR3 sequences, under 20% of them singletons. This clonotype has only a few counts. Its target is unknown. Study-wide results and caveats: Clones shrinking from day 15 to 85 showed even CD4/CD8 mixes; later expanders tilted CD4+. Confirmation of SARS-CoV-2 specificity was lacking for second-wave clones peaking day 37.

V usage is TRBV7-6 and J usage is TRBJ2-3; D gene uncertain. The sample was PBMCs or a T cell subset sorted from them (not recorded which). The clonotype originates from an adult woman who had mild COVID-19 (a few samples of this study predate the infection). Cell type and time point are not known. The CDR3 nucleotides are TGTGCCAGCAGCCATTGGGCAGATACGCAGTATTTT. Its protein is CASSHWADTQYF.